Presented here are 31 T cell receptor beta chains from one specimen sequenced in a study of blood T cell repertoires in COVID-19 (dated by TCRdb to about 2020). Receptor amplification or capture employed the immunoSEQ multiplex PCR assay. The source is immuneACCESS, and TCRdb retained only in-frame sequences with V and J called. Part of the clones is not carried over; for the studies checked, unresolved V genes explain less than half of this, and the remainder is unexplained. The sample table shows 100,000 to 150,000 clones, and 81% are seen once. The biggest ten clones account for approximately 18% of the sample. Sequencing used peripheral blood. The source of these receptors is a man in his thirties or forties with COVID-19, enrolled during active disease.

V gene TRBV5-6 combines with J gene TRBJ1-1; weak D call: TRBD1 (6 bases). Trimming stripped 5 bases from V and 5 bases from J, with 19 bases between. The CDR3 has 15 residues. Germline CDR1 reads SGHDT; CDR2 reads YYEEEE. This CDR3 is CASRRNRVGWTEAFF. The CDR3 nucleotides read TGTGCCAGCAGGCGCAACAGGGTGGGGTGGACTGAAGCTTTCTTT.

This clone was seen just once. This chain links TRBV10-3 with TRBJ2-7, with 9 bases lining up with TRBD2. The CDR3 has 16 amino acids. Germline trimming cut 0 bases from V and 5 bases from J; bases unmatched to any gene: 8. From germline, CDR1 is ENHRY and CDR2 SYGVKD. CDR3 coding DNA: TGTGCCATCAGTGAGTCGGATAGCGGGAGTGTTGACGAGCAGTACTTC. Residues: CAISESDSGSVDEQYF.

This clone was seen just once. V usage is TRBV5-6 and J usage is TRBJ1-3, with D tentatively TRBD1 (5 bases). V lost 0 bases and J lost 0, with 10 bases in between. CDR3 length: 16 amino acids. The V gene's germline CDR1 is SGHDT and CDR2 YYEEEE. The CDR3 loop is CASSLGGQSSGNTIYF. CDR3 DNA sequence: TGTGCCAGCAGCTTGGGGGGCCAGAGCTCTGGAAACACCATATATTTT.

V gene TRBV2 combines with J gene TRBJ2-3, with D maybe TRBD2 (6 bases). The germline V and J ends were trimmed by 5 bases and 3 bases, with 15 bases remaining between them. The CDR3 runs 15 residues. From germline, CDR1 is SNHLY and CDR2 FYNNEI. Here the CDR3 DNA reads TGTGCCAGCAGTATTCAGGGACTTTGGACAGATACGCAGTATTTT. Protein: CASSIQGLWTDTQYF.

V gene TRBV28 combines with J gene TRBJ1-5, with D possibly TRBD1 on 5 matching bases. Germline V lookup: CDR1 MDHEN, CDR2 SYDVKM. There are 13 residues in the CDR3. V was shortened by 4 bases and J by 4 bases, with 8 bases between the two germline ends. The CDR3 nucleotides are TGTGCCAGCAGTTCACAGGTAAATCAGCCCCAGCATTTT. Amino acid sequence: CASSSQVNQPQHF.

This clone was counted between two and nine times. The chain recombines TRBV28 with TRBJ1-6; D is unclear. The V end was cut by 2 bases, the J end by 2 bases, with 13 bases between. The germline V gene has CDR1 MDHEN and CDR2 SYDVKM. The CDR3 extends over 17 amino acids. The CDR3 sequence is CASSLMGLSTYNSPLHF. The CDR3, as DNA: TGTGCCAGCAGTTTAATGGGCCTTTCAACCTATAATTCACCCCTCCACTTT.

V gene TRBV7-2 combines with J gene TRBJ2-7, with 15 nucleotides matching TRBD2. CDR1 and CDR2 (germline): SGHTA, FQGNSA. V lost 5 bases, J lost 0 bases, and 11 bases stayed unmatched. The CDR3 extends over 19 amino acids. This CDR3 reads CASSTRTSGRAFFSYEQYF. CDR3 in DNA: TGTGCCAGCAGCACTAGGACTAGCGGGAGGGCCTTCTTCTCCTACGAGCAGTACTTC.

The rearrangement links TRBV12-3 or TRBV12-4 to TRBJ2-7; D possibly corresponds to TRBD1 (5 bases). This CDR3 region has 12 residues. V was shortened by 1 base and J by 10 bases, with 11 bases between the two germline ends. Here the CDR3 reads CASSLVTERQYF. CDR3 sequence (DNA): TGTGCCAGCAGTTTAGTGACAGAGAGACAGTACTTC.

This chain links TRBV18 with TRBJ2-3, with 9 bases matching TRBD2. Germline trimming cut 2 bases from V and 2 bases from J; bases unmatched to any gene: 8. The germline gives CDR1 KGHSH, CDR2 LQKENI. This CDR3 contains 17 residues. In DNA form, the CDR3 reads TGTGCCAGCTCACCATCTAGCGGGGACTCTTTCACAGATACGCAGTATTTT. This translates into CASSPSSGDSFTDTQYF. Filled out from reference TRBV18 and TRBJ2-3, the complete variable domain reads NAGVMQNPRHLVRRRGQEARLRCSPMKGHSHVYWYRQLPEEGLKFMVYLQKENIIDESGMPKERFSAEFPKEGPSILRIQQVVRGDSAAYFCASSPSSGDSFTDTQYFGPGTRLTVL.

The CDR3 DNA reads as TGTGCCAGCAGTTACTCGGGCTATAGCAATCAGCCCCAGCATTTT. Translating gives CASSYSGYSNQPQHF. The rearrangement joins TRBV6-2 or TRBV6-3 to TRBJ1-5; no clear D. Trimming took off 0 bases at V and 0 bases at J, with 6 bases between the two ends. This CDR3 is built from 15 residues. Per the germline V gene, CDR1 is MNHEY and CDR2 is SVGEGT.

This CDR3 is CASRRLGTAYNSPLHF. In nucleotides, the CDR3 is TGTGCCAGCAGAAGATTGGGGACAGCGTATAATTCACCCCTCCACTTT. This rearrangement joins TRBV28 to TRBJ1-6, with 7 bases lining up with TRBD1. The CDR3 sequence is 16 residues long. The germline CDR1 and CDR2 sequences are MDHEN and SYDVKM. V shed 6 bases and J 4 bases; nucleotides not matched to a gene: 9.

This sequence joins TRBV2 and TRBJ1-1, with D tentatively TRBD1 (5 bases). This CDR3 comprises 15 residues. V lost 2 bases and J 1 base, leaving 11 bases between the germline ends. Germline V gives CDR1 SNHLY, CDR2 FYNNEI. The CDR3 protein is CASSERGSGNTEAFF. The CDR3 region has the DNA TGTGCCAGCAGTGAAAGGGGCTCTGGGAACACTGAAGCTTTCTTT. Drawing the rest from reference TRBV2 and TRBJ1-1, the complete variable domain is EPEVTQTPSHQVTQMGQEVILRCVPISNHLYFYWYRQILGQKVEFLVSFYNNEISEKSEIFDDQFSVERPDGSNFTLKIRSTKLEDSAMYFCASSERGSGNTEAFFGQGTRLTVV.

This clone appeared a single time. The chain recombines TRBV3-1 (or the pseudogene TRBV3-2) with TRBJ2-4; 9 bases are a match to TRBD2. V was clipped by 4 bases and J by 1 base; unmatched bases: 2. This CDR3 has 15 amino acids. Germline V gives CDR1 LGHDT, CDR2 YNNKEL (reference sequence). The CDR3: CASSPSGGAKNIQYF. The CDR3 DNA reads as TGTGCCAGCAGCCCGAGCGGGGGGGCCAAAAACATTCAGTACTTC.

The chain is built from TRBV4-2 and TRBJ1-2; the D is unclear. From germline, CDR1 is LGHNA and CDR2 YNFKEQ. V was cut by 4 bases and J by 1 base, with 10 bases left in between. This CDR3 comprises 14 residues. The CDR3 loop reads CASSPREGNYGYTF. For the CDR3, the DNA is TGTGCCAGCAGCCCTCGGGAGGGTAACTATGGCTACACCTTC.

This chain joins TRBV7-6 and TRBJ2-7; 8 bases agree with TRBD1. Germline assignment: CDR1 SGHVS and CDR2 FNYEAQ. The CDR3 consists of 17 residues. The J segment lost 2 bases and the V segment lost 1 base, leaving 10 bases of the junction unmatched. The CDR3 loop is CASSLEPDRDTPYEQYF. Here the CDR3 DNA reads TGTGCCAGCAGCTTAGAACCGGACAGGGACACGCCCTACGAGCAGTACTTC.

The CDR3 DNA reads TGCGCCAGCAGCGCGGGGAGACCGGGGTACAATGAGCAGTTCTTC. Encoded protein: CASSAGRPGYNEQFF. V is TRBV5-1 and J is TRBJ2-1, with a possible D match to TRBD2 (6 bases). CDR1 is SGHRS and CDR2 is YFSETQ in the germline V gene. The CDR3 spans 15 residues. V was trimmed by 4 bases and J by 4 bases, leaving 15 bases between them. The full variable domain, rest sourced from reference TRBV5-1 and TRBJ2-1, is KAGVTQTPRYLIKTRGQQVTLSCSPISGHRSVSWYQQTPGQGLQFLFEYFSETQRNKGNFPGRFSGRQFSNSRSEMNVSTLELGDSALYLCASSAGRPGYNEQFFGPGTRLTVL.

The chain has TRBV5-1 and TRBJ1-3; no reliable D call. V was shortened by 0 bases and J by 0 bases, with 10 bases between the two germline ends. The CDR3 length is 16 residues. Germline values: CDR1 SGHRS, CDR2 YFSETQ. The chain's CDR3 is CASSLVRLLSGNTIYF. CDR3 DNA: TGCGCCAGCAGCTTGGTGCGTCTACTCTCTGGAAACACCATATATTTT.

This clone was observed once. The chain carries TRBV4-1 and TRBJ1-1; weak D call: TRBD1 (6 bases). The CDR3 spans 17 residues. Germline CDR1 MGHRA, CDR2 YSYEKL. The V end lost 5 bases, the J end lost 0 bases, and 19 bases lay between the germline ends. The DNA of the CDR3 is TGCGCCAGCAGCTCCCGACAGGAGGCAGTTTTGAACACTGAAGCTTTCTTT. Amino acid sequence: CASSSRQEAVLNTEAFF.

This chain links TRBV5-1 with TRBJ2-7; D might be TRBD1 (5 bases). The V gene's germline CDR1 is SGHRS and CDR2 YFSETQ. V was pared by 0 bases and J by 3 bases, with 19 bases between. This CDR3 comprises 17 residues. Written as DNA, the CDR3 is TGCGCCAGCAGCTTGGGCCGCGACAGACGAGCGAACTACGAGCAGTACTTC. Amino acid sequence: CASSLGRDRRANYEQYF.

This clone is a singleton in its sample. The chain uses TRBV10-2 and TRBJ1-5; the match to TRBD1 covers 7 bases. CDR1 and CDR2 (germline): WSHSY, SAAADI. V was pared by 3 bases and J by 5 bases, with 7 bases of the junction left unmatched. The length of the CDR3 is 15 residues. The CDR3 region is CASSDSGTDHQPQHF. In DNA, the CDR3 is TGCGCCAGCAGTGACTCCGGGACAGATCATCAGCCCCAGCATTTT.

This chain connects TRBV2 to TRBJ1-5, with a possible D match to TRBD1 (5 bases). In germline, CDR1 is SNHLY, CDR2 FYNNEI. This CDR3 region has 13 residues. Between the trimmed V and J ends, which lost 3 bases and 6 bases, there was a span of 9 bases. The CDR3 bases are TGTGCCAGCAGTGATGATGGGGCTCAGCCCCAGCATTTT. This sequence encodes CASSDDGAQPQHF. The whole variable domain, remainder taken from reference TRBV2 and TRBJ1-5, is EPEVTQTPSHQVTQMGQEVILRCVPISNHLYFYWYRQILGQKVEFLVSFYNNEISEKSEIFDDQFSVERPDGSNFTLKIRSTKLEDSAMYFCASSDDGAQPQHFGDGTRLSIL.

In this sample, this clone turned up a few times. This chain connects TRBV12-3 or TRBV12-4 to TRBJ2-5; 9 nucleotides align to TRBD1. Trimming took 7 bases from V and 2 from J; bases not matched to a gene: 2. The CDR3 contains 13 residues. CDR3 sequence (DNA): TGTGCCAGCACCGGGACAGGGCAAGAGACCCAGTACTTC. Translation: CASTGTGQETQYF.

The chain employs TRBV10-3 and TRBJ2-5; the D gene is possibly TRBD2 (5 bases). The V end lost 5 bases, the J end lost 4 bases, and 11 bases lay between the germline ends. Germline V gene sequence: CDR1 ENHRY, CDR2 SYGVKD. The CDR3 loop spans 13 amino acids. In DNA, the CDR3 is TGTGCCATCAGTCAAAGCGAGGGAGAGACCCAGTACTTC. Protein product: CAISQSEGETQYF.

The V gene is TRBV19, the J gene TRBJ2-7; D ambiguous. Trimming removed 6 bases at V and 4 bases at J, with 13 bases between. CDR1 and CDR2 from the germline V gene are LNHDA and SQIVND (reference sequence). CDR3 length: 13 amino acids. CDR3: CASSAQVQYEQYF. The CDR3 region has the DNA TGTGCCAGTAGCGCGCAGGTGCAATACGAGCAGTACTTC.

The CDR3 region is CASSYDHRENIQYF. DNA for the CDR3: TGTGCCAGCAGTTATGACCACAGGGAAAACATTCAGTACTTC. The chain combines TRBV6-5 with TRBJ2-4, with TRBD1 as a possible D gene (6 bases). The ends were cut back, 3 bases at V and 5 bases at J, with 11 bases in the middle. CDR1 and CDR2 from the germline V gene are MNHEY and SVGAGI. The CDR3 spans 14 residues.

The J gene is TRBJ2-7, the V gene TRBV27; TRBD1 aligns across 7 bases. The ends lost 0 bases at V and 3 bases at J; junction bases unmatched: 5. This CDR3 contains 15 residues. Germline V gene sequence: CDR1 MNHEY, CDR2 SMNVEV (reference sequence). For the CDR3, the DNA is TGTGCCAGCAGTTTATCGGTCAGGGGGATCTACGAGCAGTACTTC. Protein product: CASSLSVRGIYEQYF.

V gene TRBV4-1 combines with J gene TRBJ2-7, with 14 bases fitting TRBD2. This CDR3 contains 17 residues. Germline trimming cut 0 bases from V and 2 bases from J; bases unmatched to any gene: 3. Looked up from germline, CDR1 is MGHRA and CDR2 is YSYEKL. CDR3 amino acids: CASSQERTSGRTYEQYF. CDR3 sequence (DNA): TGCGCCAGCAGCCAAGAAAGGACTAGCGGGAGGACCTACGAGCAGTACTTC.

The chain uses TRBV5-4 and TRBJ1-4; no reliable D call. In germline, CDR1 is SGHNT, CDR2 YYREEE (reference sequence). The CDR3 runs to 15 residues. Trimming stripped 1 base from V and 0 bases from J, with 7 bases between. The CDR3 DNA reads as TGTGCCAGCAGCTTGTACACAGCAACTAATGAAAAACTGTTTTTT. Translation: CASSLYTATNEKLFF.

The chain combines TRBV4-1 with TRBJ1-1; D not certain. The CDR3 sequence is 14 residues long. The ends were cut back, 4 bases at V and 1 base at J, with 10 bases in the middle. Germline V lookup: CDR1 MGHRA, CDR2 YSYEKL. The CDR3 DNA reads as TGCGCCAGCAGCCTCGGCGGGCGGAACACTGAAGCTTTCTTT. Translating it yields CASSLGGRNTEAFF.

The J gene is TRBJ2-5, the V gene TRBV12-3 or TRBV12-4, with TRBD1 as a possible D gene (5 bases). V was clipped by 5 bases and J by 1 base, with 8 bases between them. The CDR3 is 13 amino acids. Here the CDR3 reads CASSMTAQETQYF. The DNA of the CDR3 is TGTGCCAGCAGTATGACAGCCCAAGAGACCCAGTACTTC.

The chain uses TRBV7-9 and TRBJ1-2; D is unresolved. The germline V gene encodes CDR1 SEHNR and CDR2 FQNEAQ (reference sequence). The CDR3 extends over 14 amino acids. The V end was cut by 3 bases, the J end by 3 bases, with 11 bases between. The CDR3 region is CASSFPDTYYGYTF. CDR3 coding DNA: TGTGCCAGCAGCTTTCCCGACACCTACTATGGCTACACCTTC.